This T cell receptor beta chain stems from a study of blood T cell repertoires in COVID-19. On the study more broadly: PBMCs, B-cell-depleted T cells, or T cells were the source of the cDNA or gDNA that made up the material.

The sample holds one count of this clone. Only in-frame clones appear in the TCRdb table, and some are missing; sequencing was by immunoSEQ multiplex PCR. The sample has about 100,000 clones, approximately 86% seen once. This sequence was found in a man aged 45-65 years with active or convalescent COVID-19. The sequenced sample was peripheral blood.

Here the CDR3 DNA reads TGTGCCAGCAGACCCGGACAGGGGCAGCGCGAGCAGTACTTC. This encodes CASRPGQGQREQYF. J is TRBJ2-7 and V is TRBV6-6; 9 bases are shared with TRBD1. The CDR3 length is 14 residues. V shed 6 bases and J 6 bases; nucleotides not matched to a gene: 9. Germline V gives CDR1 MNHNY, CDR2 SVGAGI (reference sequence).